The subject of this entry is one T cell receptor beta chain. What antigen it recognizes has not been identified. This may arise from a read error, as a much more abundant clone is one base away. The data were taken from a study of T cells in Graves' hyperthyroidism and ophthalmopathy (dated by TCRdb to between 2018 and 2021). With respect to the entire study: Peripheral blood was collected at initial diagnosis, before any treatment. TCR V-J signatures able to tell the groups apart were searched for in a discovery cohort of 100 patients, of whom over 40 had Graves' ophthalmopathy and roughly 57 had stable Graves' hyperthyroidism. Whether ophthalmopathy could be predicted prospectively was tested in an independent validation cohort made up of 18 hyperthyroidism patients plus 17 patients who later progressed to ophthalmopathy. For training and testing, the 100 or so patients in the discovery cohort were randomly divided in a 7:3 ratio. In about 6 Graves' hyperthyroidism patients, the study also compared T-cell repertoires from thyroid tissue with T-cell repertoires from blood. After sampling, hyperthyroidism patients received methimazole starting at 30 mg daily, and ophthalmopathy patients received high-dose intravenous methylprednisolone. The paper describes TCR Vbeta CDR3 sequencing of more than 120 peripheral blood samples, made up of about 41 ophthalmopathy patients, around 73 hyperthyroidism patients and 17 progressor patients.

Stable Graves' hyperthyroidism was defined as the absence of progression to ophthalmopathy over 18 months of follow-up. Hyperthyroidism patients were newly diagnosed, had a disease duration of under 2 months, and were aged 18 to 65 years. Exclusion was applied to patients with uncontrolled infections, other autoimmune diseases, pregnancy or lactation. Clinical symptoms, serum thyroxine and TRAb, thyroid ultrasound, and orbital computed tomography formed the basis for the diagnoses. PBMCs were isolated from more than 9 ml of fresh peripheral blood by Ficoll-Paque density gradient centrifugation. Total RNA was extracted with Trizol reagent, and quality was checked on an Agilent 2100 Bioanalyzer. Overall results and qualifications from the work: In validation, progression to ophthalmopathy was predicted by the model with almost 71% sensitivity and under 85% specificity, a median of about 6.4 months before onset. Blood samples also contained most of the expanded thyroid clonotypes (frequency above 0.001), which suggests that blood repertoires may reflect thyroid immune responses. Ophthalmopathy was separated from stable hyperthyroidism by a 13 V-J signature model, with roughly 88% sensitivity and roughly 81% specificity obtained in cross-validation and 80%/75% obtained in testing. Sample size was not statistically predetermined, and investigators were not blinded to group allocation.

TCR beta CDR3 regions were amplified from RNA transcripts. The first round of RT-PCR for the TCR CDR3 was performed with the HTBI primer set and the Qiagen OneStep RT-PCR kit. The libraries were constructed in a second round of multiplex PCR and then size-selected and purified. Sequencing of the libraries was done on an Illumina HiSeq2000 using paired-end 100 bp reads. The original methods were these. SOAPnuke was used to process the raw data, throwing out any read that contained adapters or uncalled bases, had a mean Phred below 15, or lacked an exact constant-primer or identifier match. COPE v1.2.5 was used to merge high-quality paired reads, and clonotypes were defined as unique nucleotide sequences. Clonotypes were aligned to IMGT TRBV, TRBD and TRBJ reference segments using MiTCR v1.1. The analysis included only V-J combinations with a frequency above 0.0001, which together covered around 99% of the repertoires. A TCS score was defined as the ratio between F50 (clonal expansion) and ExV (chaos), using BLOSUM62-based TCRdist between CDR3 peptides within each V-J. Welch's t-statistics and random forest reduced fewer than 550 V-J features to roughly 13, which were used in a naive Bayes classifier (R e1071). TCRdb passed the public sequencing reads through fastp at Q25 and MiXCR, retaining productive beta sequences. Rows with a matching CDR3 protein are joined into one entry that keeps the most common DNA and genes. These V and J calls originate from TCRdb's pipeline instead of the authors' own analysis. The sample has about 350,000 distinct CDR3 sequences on record, approximately 15% of them singletons. Together, the top ten hold just under 25% of the sample.

Looking up the germline V gene yields CDR1 MNHEY and CDR2 SVGAGI. Counted from cysteine to phenylalanine, this CDR3 has 14 amino acids. The read is trimmed to its CDR3 DNA, 42 bases read in frame from base 1. The chain is encoded by TRBV6-5 joined to TRBJ1-2; 7 central bases correspond to TRBD1. Material for sequencing was blood. This sequence was found in a woman between 25 and 40 years old with Graves' hyperthyroidism. The base sequence is TGTGCCAGCAGCCTACTCGACAGGGTTGGTGGCTACATCTTC. Translated, it gives CASSLLDRVGGYIF.